This TCR beta chain came from a study of regulatory T cells in long-lasting Graves disease. The V and J ends lost 1 base and 2 bases, in that order; junction bases with no gene match: 2. Germline V CDR1 and CDR2: LGHDT, YNNKEL (reference sequence). This CDR3 contains 15 residues. This clonotype was picked up many times. Its matching antigen is unknown. Libraries of TCR beta came from iRepertoire HTBI primers plus Arm-PCR of CDR3 regions. A single record per CDR3 protein comes from TCRdb applying MiXCR to the multiplex PCR reads. The sample shows 350,000 to 450,000 distinct CDR3 sequences, around 17% of them seen only once. Study results and limitations: Accuracy was possibly reduced by small sample size.

Time point: newly diagnosed GD, antithyroid drugs for less than 3 months. The TCR library was made from RNA that had been extracted from PBMCs in TRIzol. This same sample was also taken into another study, of T cells in Graves' hyperthyroidism and ophthalmopathy.

This sequence was found in a man between 35 and 55 years old with Graves disease. The rearrangement uses TRBV3-1 and TRBJ1-2; the match to TRBD1 covers 9 bases. The sequencing used peripheral blood mononuclear cells (PBMCs), collected at new diagnosis, from a patient treated with antithyroid drugs. As DNA, the CDR3 is TGTGCCAGCAGCCAAGCAGGGACAGGGAACTATGGCTACACCTTC. Amino acids: CASSQAGTGNYGYTF.